Presented here are 2 T cell receptor beta chains from one specimen sequenced in a study of blood T cell repertoires in COVID-19. Libraries were prepared by immunoSEQ multiplex PCR; TCRdb keeps only in-frame clonotypes and omits some of them. The sample consists of 170,000 or so clones, around 87% of them appearing once. Sequenced input: peripheral blood. The receptors here all came from a man aged 55 to 70 with COVID-19, enrolled during active disease.

This clone was picked up one time. The J gene is TRBJ2-2, the V gene TRBV12-2; the DNA was not used to check the table's D call, TRBD2. TRBV12-2 is deemed a pseudogene. The CDR3 totals 16 residues. This CDR3 reads CASRLGPGAGTGELFF. In nucleotides, the CDR3 is TGTGCAAGTCGCTTAGGGCCGGGAGCTGGCACCGGGGAGCTGTTTTTT.

V gene TRBV7-9 combines with J gene TRBJ1-2; tentatively, D is TRBD1 (5 bases). The V gene's germline CDR1 is SEHNR and CDR2 FQNEAQ (reference sequence). This CDR3 has 15 amino acids. Trimming pared 1 base from V and 4 bases from J, leaving 13 bases between. The CDR3 spells CASSLGAGPGYGYTF. Here the CDR3 DNA reads TGTGCCAGCAGCTTAGGGGCGGGGCCGGGCTATGGCTACACCTTC. The variable domain in full, completed from reference TRBV7-9 and TRBJ1-2, reads DTGVSQNPRHKITKRGQNVTFRCDPISEHNRLYWYRQTLGQGPEFLTYFQNEAQLEKSRLLSDRFSAERPKGSFSTLEIQRTEQGDSAMYLCASSLGAGPGYGYTFGSGTRLTVV.